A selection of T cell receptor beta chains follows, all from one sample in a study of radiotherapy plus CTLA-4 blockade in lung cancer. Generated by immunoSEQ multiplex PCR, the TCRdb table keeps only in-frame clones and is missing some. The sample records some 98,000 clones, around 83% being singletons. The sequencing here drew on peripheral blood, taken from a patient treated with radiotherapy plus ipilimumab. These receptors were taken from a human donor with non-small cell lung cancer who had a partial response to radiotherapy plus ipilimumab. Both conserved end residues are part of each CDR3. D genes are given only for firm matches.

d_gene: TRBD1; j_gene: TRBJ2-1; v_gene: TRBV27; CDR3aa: CARWGQFSYNEQFF
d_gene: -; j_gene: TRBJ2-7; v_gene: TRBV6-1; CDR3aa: CASSESGYEQYF
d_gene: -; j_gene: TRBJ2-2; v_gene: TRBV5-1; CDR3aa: CASSPEAGTGELFF
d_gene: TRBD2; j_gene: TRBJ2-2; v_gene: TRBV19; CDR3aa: CASKGVLAGYGTGELFF
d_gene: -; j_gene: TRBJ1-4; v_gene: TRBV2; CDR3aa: CASTGFVSEKLFF
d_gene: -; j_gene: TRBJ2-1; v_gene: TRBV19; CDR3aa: CASSMFFGLNEQFF
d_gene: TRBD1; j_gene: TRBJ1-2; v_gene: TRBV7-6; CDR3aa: CASGQGDGYTF
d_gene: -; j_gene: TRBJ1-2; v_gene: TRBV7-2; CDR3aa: CASSQYMGLGYTF
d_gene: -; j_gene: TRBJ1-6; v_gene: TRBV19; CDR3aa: CASKAGWNSPLHF
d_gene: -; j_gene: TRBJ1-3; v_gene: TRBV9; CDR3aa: CASSSTGGSRGNTIYF
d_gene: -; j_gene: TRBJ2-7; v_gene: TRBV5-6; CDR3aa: CASSFKDRFEQYF
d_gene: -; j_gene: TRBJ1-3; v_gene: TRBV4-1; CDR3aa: CASSRQGVSGNTIYF
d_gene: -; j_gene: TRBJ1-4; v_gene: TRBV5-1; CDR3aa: CASSLGLGREEKLFF
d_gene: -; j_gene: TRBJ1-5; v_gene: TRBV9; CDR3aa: CASSVSGGPQPQHF
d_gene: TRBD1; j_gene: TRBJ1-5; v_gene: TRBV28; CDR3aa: CASTTINRGEPQHF
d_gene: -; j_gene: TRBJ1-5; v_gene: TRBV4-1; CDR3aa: CASSDTGQRNQPQHF
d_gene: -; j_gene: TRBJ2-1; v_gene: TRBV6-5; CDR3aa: CASSLRDPSYNEQFF
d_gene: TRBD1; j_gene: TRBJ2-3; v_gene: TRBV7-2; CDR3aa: CASSEKITGGTSTDTQYF
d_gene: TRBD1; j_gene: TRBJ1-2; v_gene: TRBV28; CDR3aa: CASRRQGYGYTF
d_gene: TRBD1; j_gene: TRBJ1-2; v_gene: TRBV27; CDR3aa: CATWTGGGYGYTF
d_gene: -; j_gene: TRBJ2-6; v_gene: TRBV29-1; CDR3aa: CSVEEGGSGANVLTF
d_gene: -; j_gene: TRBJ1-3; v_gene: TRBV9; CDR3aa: CASSVARDTSGNTIYF
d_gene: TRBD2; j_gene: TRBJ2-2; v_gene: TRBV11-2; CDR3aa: CASSKGLAANTGELFF
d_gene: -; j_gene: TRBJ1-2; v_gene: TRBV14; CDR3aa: CASSQDDGWALYGYTF
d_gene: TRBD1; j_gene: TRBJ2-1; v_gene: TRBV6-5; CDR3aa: CASSRTGSSYNEQFF
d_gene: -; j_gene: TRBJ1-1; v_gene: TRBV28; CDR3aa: CASRPFRGWNTEAFF
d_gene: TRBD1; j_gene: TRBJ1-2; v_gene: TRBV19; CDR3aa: CASSMGQGNYGYTF
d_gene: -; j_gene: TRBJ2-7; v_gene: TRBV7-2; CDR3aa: CASSLGGLSEQYF
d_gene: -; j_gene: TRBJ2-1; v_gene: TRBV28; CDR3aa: CASSSQTLALHEQFF
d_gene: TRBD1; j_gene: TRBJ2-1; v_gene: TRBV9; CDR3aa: CASSVGVGQGSYNEQFF
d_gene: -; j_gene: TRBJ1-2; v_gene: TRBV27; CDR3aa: CASSLERGYGYTF
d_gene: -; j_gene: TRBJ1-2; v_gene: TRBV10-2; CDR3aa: CASSVGTRGYTF
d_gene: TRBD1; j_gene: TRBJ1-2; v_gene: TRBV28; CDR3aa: CASRGTGAWGYTF
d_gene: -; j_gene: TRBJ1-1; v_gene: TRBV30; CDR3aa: CAWSRGGLNTEAFF
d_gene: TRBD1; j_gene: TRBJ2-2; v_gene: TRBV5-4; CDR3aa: CASSLAGAGGAGGELFF
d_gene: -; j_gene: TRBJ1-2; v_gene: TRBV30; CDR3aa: CAWSPQAGYGYTF
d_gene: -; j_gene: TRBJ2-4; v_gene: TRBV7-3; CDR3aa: CASSPGTRLAKNIQYF
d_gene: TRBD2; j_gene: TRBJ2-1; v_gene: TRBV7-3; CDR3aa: CASSPSGSNVMWQFF